This TCR beta chain stems from a study of patients and donors after allogeneic stem cell transplantation. A single record per CDR3 protein comes from TCRdb applying MiXCR to the RT-PCR reads. The data show 400,000 to 450,000 distinct CDR3 sequences, with more than 15% seen just once and roughly 7% held by the top ten. The germline CDR1 and CDR2 sequences are MRHNA and SNTAGT. The CDR3 has 16 amino acids. V trimming: 4 bases; J trimming: 2 bases; junction bases outside the gene matches: 9. The sequencing sample was made of blood, either unsorted or a sorted T cell fraction (not recorded which). The chain joins TRBV6-4 to TRBJ1-1; 8 nucleotides match TRBD1. This clonotype was obtained from a human donor who was either an allogeneic HSCT recipient or a stem cell or donor lymphocyte infusion donor (not recorded which). It is not recorded whose cells these are; they may come from a transplant donor. This CDR3 is CASSGGTGGLNTEAFF. The CDR3 DNA follows: TGTGCCAGCAGTGGGGGGACAGGCGGGCTCAACACTGAAGCTTTCTTT.